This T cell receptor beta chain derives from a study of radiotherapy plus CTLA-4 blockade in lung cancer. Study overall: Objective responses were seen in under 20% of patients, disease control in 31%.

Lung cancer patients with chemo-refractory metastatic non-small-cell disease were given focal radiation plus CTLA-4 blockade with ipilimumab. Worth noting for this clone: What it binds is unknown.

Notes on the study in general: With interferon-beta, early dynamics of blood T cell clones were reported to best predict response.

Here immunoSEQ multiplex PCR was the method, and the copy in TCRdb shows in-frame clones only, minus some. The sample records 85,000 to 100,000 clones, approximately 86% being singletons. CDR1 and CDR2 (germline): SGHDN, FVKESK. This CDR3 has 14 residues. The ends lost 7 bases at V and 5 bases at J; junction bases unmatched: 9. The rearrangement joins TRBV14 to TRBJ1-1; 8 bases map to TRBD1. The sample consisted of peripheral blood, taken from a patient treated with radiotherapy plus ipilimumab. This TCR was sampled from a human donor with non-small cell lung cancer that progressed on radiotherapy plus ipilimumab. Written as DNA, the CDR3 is TGTGCCAGCAACCCCCAGGGGGCAAGGACTGAAGCTTTCTTT. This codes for CASNPQGARTEAFF.